This T cell receptor beta chain was identified in a study of T cell changes during pregnancy in multiple sclerosis (dated by TCRdb to between 2018 and 2021). Turning to the overall study: The study examined how the T cell repertoire changed over the course of pregnancy in women with multiple sclerosis.

A remark on this clone: No cognate antigen has been identified for it. At one boundary the junction diverges from the germline segment, which might be a read error.

Libraries came from the immunoSEQ multiplex PCR assay. As stored in TCRdb, this immuneACCESS dataset retains in-frame rearrangements with V and J assigned. A fraction of the clones does not appear; measured against another copy, unresolved V genes explain less than half of the discrepancy, and the remainder lacks a known reason. This sample holds around 62,000 clones; about 90% were observed only once. Of the sample, less than 2.5% falls within the top ten clones. CDR1 LGHNT and CDR2 FRNRAP were looked up in the germline V gene. The CDR3 goes from the cysteine to the phenylalanine over 17 residues. Of the read, only the CDR3 DNA is kept; its 51 bases are in frame from base 1.

The receptor was isolated from a female donor in good health, enrolled as a control in a pregnancy study. Here the sequenced sample was peripheral blood, taken in the second trimester of pregnancy. The V gene is TRBV12-5 and the J gene is TRBJ2-3; 9 central bases correspond to TRBD2. The CDR3 loop reads CASGLPFGTSYTDTQYF. The sequenced DNA is TGTGCTAGTGGTTTGCCCTTCGGGACTAGCTACACAGATACGCAATATTTT. Supplemented by the reference TRBV12-5 and TRBJ2-3 proteins around the CDR3, the complete variable domain is DARVTQTPRHKVTEMGQEVTMRCQPILGHNTVFWYRQTMMQGLELLAYFRNRAPLDDSGMPKDRFSAEMPDATLATLKIQPSEPRDSAVYFCASGLPFGTSYTDTQYFGPGTRLTVL.